The present T cell receptor (beta chain) was sequenced within a study of beta chain features in type 1 diabetes (dated by TCRdb to 2016 to 2019). Turning to the overall study: Patients and healthy donors did not differ in mean age, gender distribution, total cell number or subset yield. In the study, TCRB repertoires of sorted circulating CD4+ T cell subsets from recently diagnosed type 1 diabetes patients were compared with those of matched healthy donors. A total of 100 million to 110 million sorted cells were examined across all samples, and a strong correlation was observed between cell number per subset and RNA yield. Whereas all 30 or so donors provided naive and central memory subsets, regulatory and stem cell-like memory subsets were isolated from just 8 patients and about eight healthy donors.

Only a few counts were recorded for this clone. Its antigen specificity is not known. Base qualities are missing; no much larger clone stands one base away. The CDR3, cysteine through phenylalanine, is 14 amino acids long. Of all the DNA, just the CDR3 is kept, 42 bases in frame from base 1. From the germline V gene (reference sequence), CDR1 is MNHEY and CDR2 is SMNVEV. At the junction V is shortened by 5 bases and J by 5 bases, with 13 bases in between. The High Capacity cDNA Reverse Transcription Kit was used to reverse transcribe all of the isolated RNA, meaning that expressed TCRB transcripts were what got sequenced. Deep immunoSEQ sequencing was applied to naive, central memory and regulatory T cell samples, giving an average of roughly 3.3 million total reads per sample. Sorted cells were lysed in RLT buffer, and RNA was extracted using DNase-treated RNeasy Micro or Mini kits according to cell number. To prevent cross-contamination, every cell subset was processed on its own, while patient and healthy donor samples were processed together. TCRB sequences were amplified from cDNA with the immunoSEQ multiplex PCR, producing 87-bp fragments spanning the CDR3 region. Sequencing of the amplicons was done on the Illumina HiSeq platform. The study's processing was this. Synthetic template baselines were used to correct PCR bias computationally, reads within Hamming distance 2 were collapsed, and singletons that could not be merged were discarded. Reads were aligned against IMGT so that V, D and J genes, CDR3 length and insertions or deletions at six rearrangement sites could be assigned. Within each subset, clonotype counts were normalized to sorted cell number, after which true diversity and Gini coefficients were computed with the tcR R package. The overlap coefficient, calculated on TCRB nucleotide sequences, was used to measure repertoire sharing. TCRdb took over this immuneACCESS table, retaining in-frame rearrangements with V and J assigned. Such tables are incomplete; in checked studies, under half of the missing clones stem from an unresolved V gene, and the remainder is unexplained. That table furnishes V, J and clone size, whereas the DNA furnished D and trimming. This sample gives approximately 170,000 clones in total; around 8% of them show up just once. Of the sample, approximately 1% is held by the ten largest clones.

Each donor gave one peripheral blood draw, around 100 mL on average, collected into heparinised tubes. Naive, central memory, regulatory and stem cell-like memory CD4+ T cells were sorted on a BD FACSAria II using a panel including CD45RO, CCR7, CD25, CD127, CD95 and CD27. A purity above 95% was achieved for all sorted populations. Right away, PBMCs were isolated by Lymphoprep density gradient centrifugation and were stained directly, with no culture step. Samples were stained and sorted in pairs, with one healthy donor and one patient per experiment, so that batch effects were minimized. Summary of the overall study and its limitations: Only small numbers of individuals were included in the HLA sub-analyses, which left unresolved whether HLA type had any influence on TCRB rearrangement. Sequencing cDNA rather than genomic DNA could over-represent highly expressing activated cells, although activation and CD3 levels did not differ between groups. At VDJ recombination sites, patients with type 1 diabetes made fewer insertions and deleted more nucleotides, a pattern implying thymic rearrangement abnormalities. Shorter templates might have been favored by PCR, but patient and control samples were amplified and corrected together, so both groups would have been affected equally by any skew. Type 1 diabetes patients showed a moderate but significant shortening of TCRB CDR3 length in all four CD4+ subsets. Naive, central memory and regulatory TCRB repertoires appeared to be more alike among patients than among healthy donors.

The sample consisted of central memory CD4+ T cells from blood. The chain couples TRBV27 to TRBJ1-5; a weak D assignment points to TRBD1 (5 bases agree). The receptor was isolated from a woman aged 40 to 55 with type 1 diabetes. The CDR3 corresponds to CASSADSGHQPQHF. The DNA reads TGTGCCAGCAGTGCCGACAGTGGGCATCAGCCCCAGCATTTT.